The rows below give T cell receptor beta chains drawn from one sample of a study of cytomegalovirus exposure and HLA in healthy donors. TCRdb keeps only in-frame clones here, not all; method: immunoSEQ multiplex PCR. The profile shows approximately 150,000 clones, about 89% of them singletons. The sample comprised PBMCs. These receptors were taken from a man between 18 and 35 years old in good health and CMV-seropositive. Both conserved end residues are part of each CDR3. A D gene is named only where the DNA matches it firmly. Rows give clone size only sometimes, using once, few, many, or a class for an expanded clone.

d_call j_call v_call clone_size cdr3_aa cdr3_nt
NA TRBJ2-2 TRBV7-9 NA CASSRDTNTGELFF TGTGCCAGCAGCCGGGACACAAACACCGGGGAGCTGTTTTTT
NA TRBJ2-7 TRBV5-5 NA CASSLFGSEQYF TGTGCCAGCAGCTTGTTCGGGAGCGAGCAGTACTTC
NA TRBJ1-5 TRBV4-2 NA CASSQDQGRPQHF TGTGCCAGCAGCCAAGATCAGGGAAGGCCCCAGCATTTT
NA TRBJ2-7 TRBV6-5 NA CASSYQDRTRGF TGTGCCAGCAGTTACCAAGACAGGACTCGGGGCTTC
TRBD1 TRBJ2-7 TRBV7-2 NA CASSLQGAYEQYF TGTGCCAGCAGCTTACAGGGGGCTTACGAGCAGTACTTC
NA TRBJ1-1 TRBV4-2 NA CASSYGGSLEAFF TGTGCCAGCAGCTATGGGGGCTCTCTTGAAGCTTTCTTT
NA TRBJ1-3 TRBV4-3 NA CASSHELDTANTIYF TGCGCCAGCAGCCACGAGTTGGACACAGCAAACACCATATATTTT
NA TRBJ2-2 TRBV7-2 NA CASSTGGGELFF TGTGCCAGCAGCACAGGAGGGGGGGAGCTGTTTTTT
TRBD1 TRBJ1-2 TRBV19 once CASSSAPNRGPNYGYTF TGTGCCAGTAGTTCAGCGCCAAACAGGGGCCCTAACTATGGCTACACCTTC
NA TRBJ1-2 TRBV7-9 NA CASSLGGSNVYGYTF TGTGCCAGCAGTTTGGGGGGGAGCAACGTCTATGGCTACACCTTC
NA TRBJ2-3 TRBV18 once CASSSISTDTQYF TGTGCCAGCTCATCAATTAGCACAGATACGCAGTATTTT
NA TRBJ2-7 TRBV6-5 NA CASWGGRDYYEQYF TGTGCCAGCTGGGGGGGCAGGGACTACTACGAGCAGTACTTC
TRBD2 TRBJ2-5 TRBV5-5 many CASSSVAGAGETQYF TGTGCCAGCAGCTCCGTAGCGGGAGCGGGGGAGACCCAGTACTTC
NA TRBJ2-7 TRBV20-1 NA CSADRAGEQYF TGCAGTGCCGACAGAGCGGGCGAGCAGTACTTC
TRBD1 TRBJ2-5 TRBV27 NA CASSGTGGGETQYF TGTGCCAGCAGTGGGACAGGGGGCGGAGAGACCCAGTACTTC
TRBD2 TRBJ2-1 TRBV7-2 NA CASSQGLAGGSYEQFF TGTGCCAGCAGCCAGGGGCTAGCGGGGGGCTCCTATGAGCAGTTCTTC
TRBD2 TRBJ2-1 TRBV7-3 NA CASSLAGGLEQFF TGTGCCAGCAGCCTAGCGGGAGGGCTTGAGCAGTTCTTC
NA TRBJ2-7 TRBV5-1 few CASSYVQGPYEQYF TGCGCCAGCAGCTATGTGCAGGGCCCCTACGAGCAGTACTTC
TRBD2 TRBJ2-1 TRBV7-3 NA CASSLKRGEQFF TGTGCCAGCAGCTTAAAGCGGGGTGAGCAGTTCTTC
NA TRBJ1-1 TRBV7-8 NA CASSPKEGLRTEAFF TGTGCCAGCAGCCCAAAGGAGGGGTTACGCACTGAAGCTTTCTTT
NA TRBJ1-1 TRBV5-6 NA CASSLAPGLGTEAFF TGTGCCAGCAGCTTGGCCCCAGGACTGGGCACTGAAGCTTTCTTT
NA TRBJ1-2 TRBV11-2 NA CASSETRWGYTF TGTGCCAGCAGCGAGACGAGGTGGGGCTACACCTTC
TRBD2 TRBJ2-3 TRBV9 NA CASSLSGGALDTQYF TGTGCCAGCAGCCTTAGCGGGGGGGCCTTAGATACGCAGTATTTT
TRBD1 TRBJ1-1 TRBV29-1 NA CSVEMTGEAFF TGCAGCGTTGAGATGACAGGGGAAGCTTTCTTT
NA TRBJ2-1 TRBV9 NA CASSEGTLYNEQFF TGTGCCAGCAGCGAGGGGACTCTCTACAATGAGCAGTTCTTC
NA TRBJ1-5 TRBV28 NA CASSRGGRASNQPQHF TGTGCCAGCAGCCGGGGGGGACGGGCCAGCAATCAGCCCCAGCATTTT
TRBD1 TRBJ2-7 TRBV7-2 NA CASSLDFAGGRYEQYF TGTGCCAGCAGCTTAGATTTTGCAGGGGGACGGTACGAGCAGTACTTC
NA TRBJ2-1 TRBV11-2 NA CASSFGSNWNEQFF TGTGCCAGCAGCTTTGGGAGTAACTGGAATGAGCAGTTCTTC
NA TRBJ2-1 TRBV5-6 NA CASSLGGYNEQFF TGTGCCAGCAGCTTGGGCGGTTACAATGAGCAGTTCTTC
TRBD1 TRBJ2-7 TRBV19 NA CASSPGTGNTYEQYF TGTGCCAGTAGCCCCGGGACAGGGAACACCTACGAGCAGTACTTC
NA TRBJ2-7 TRBV9 NA CASSARTGSSYEQYF TGTGCCAGCAGCGCCCGGACCGGGAGCTCCTACGAGCAGTACTTC
NA TRBJ2-1 TRBV27 NA CASSPAIKGNEQFF TGTGCCAGCAGCCCCGCGATAAAGGGGAATGAGCAGTTCTTC
TRBD1 TRBJ1-2 TRBV7-9 NA CASSSQGTARYGYTF TGTGCCAGCAGCTCACAGGGGACGGCCCGGTATGGCTACACCTTC
NA TRBJ1-6 TRBV7-2 few CASSPPSYNSPLHF TGTGCCAGCAGCCCCCCATCCTATAATTCACCCCTCCACTTT
NA TRBJ2-7 TRBV28 few CASSITWGHEQYF TGTGCCAGCAGCATCACTTGGGGGCACGAGCAGTACTTC
NA TRBJ2-3 TRBV13 NA CASSLGSSHTQYF TGTGCCAGCAGCTTGGGCTCCTCCCATACGCAGTATTTT
TRBD1 TRBJ1-2 TRBV5-6 NA CASSVGTGSLSYGYTF TGTGCCAGCAGCGTCGGGACAGGGAGTCTTAGCTATGGCTACACCTTC
NA TRBJ2-7 TRBV2 NA CASSVGRLPYEQYF TGTGCCAGCAGTGTTGGGAGGCTCCCCTACGAGCAGTACTTC
TRBD2 TRBJ2-3 TRBV7-3 NA CASSHSGGPTDTQYF TGTGCCAGCAGCCACTCGGGGGGTCCCACAGATACGCAGTATTTT
NA TRBJ1-2 TRBV7-3 NA CASSLGYRDGYTF TGTGCCAGCAGCCTAGGTTACAGGGATGGCTACACCTTC
NA TRBJ2-2 TRBV27 NA CASSLLDSTPTGELFF TGTGCCAGCAGTTTACTCGACTCCACTCCCACCGGGGAGCTGTTTTTT
NA TRBJ2-1 TRBV19 NA CASSLHRRGGLANEQFF TGTGCCAGTAGTCTCCATAGGCGGGGCGGGCTCGCCAATGAGCAGTTCTTC
NA TRBJ2-5 TRBV18 NA CASSPPGRETQYF TGTGCCAGCTCACCCCCGGGGAGGGAGACCCAGTACTTC
NA TRBJ1-1 TRBV12-2 NA CASRSEWAGTEAFF TGTGCAAGTCGCTCGGAGTGGGCGGGGACTGAAGCTTTCTTT
NA TRBJ2-7 TRBV7-2 once CASSLTDTSAYEQYF TGTGCCAGCAGCTTGACGGACACTTCGGCCTACGAGCAGTACTTC
NA TRBJ1-5 TRBV15 NA CATSPRQYSYSNQPQHF TGTGCCACCAGCCCACGACAATACTCCTATAGCAATCAGCCCCAGCATTTT
NA TRBJ1-2 TRBV7-9 NA CASSLTVAGIGYGYTF TGTGCCAGCAGCTTAACTGTGGCAGGGATAGGGTATGGCTACACCTTC
NA TRBJ1-1 TRBV27 once CASSGEGTEAFF TGTGCCAGCTCGGGGGAAGGGACTGAAGCTTTCTTT
TRBD1 TRBJ2-3 TRBV28 NA CASSLPQGASDTQYF TGTGCCTCAAGCTTGCCACAGGGGGCATCAGATACGCAGTATTTT
NA TRBJ1-2 TRBV19 NA CASSIRGLYYGYTF TGTGCCAGTAGTATAAGAGGACTCTACTATGGCTACACCTTC
TRBD1 TRBJ2-7 TRBV6-5 once CATQDRGPAEQYF TGTGCCACCCAGGACAGGGGGCCCGCCGAGCAGTACTTC
TRBD1 TRBJ1-1 TRBV11-2 NA CASSPSTGGMAFF TGTGCCAGCAGCCCCTCGACAGGGGGAATGGCTTTCTTT
NA TRBJ1-1 TRBV11-2 NA CASSRNRDPQGTEAFF TGTGCCAGCAGCCGGAACCGGGACCCCCAGGGGACTGAAGCTTTCTTT
NA TRBJ2-5 TRBV2 NA CASETVQETQYF TGTGCCTCGGAGACGGTCCAAGAGACCCAGTACTTC
TRBD1 TRBJ2-3 TRBV4-3 NA CASSQLDWDRDQYF TGCGCCAGCAGCCAACTTGACTGGGACAGGGATCAGTATTTT